Sequencing of this T cell receptor (beta chain) was carried out in a study of T cell changes during pregnancy in multiple sclerosis. The ends lost 3 bases at V and 4 bases at J; junction bases unmatched: 3. The CDR3 totals 14 residues. Germline V gives CDR1 LNHDA, CDR2 SQIVND (reference sequence). Using immunoSEQ multiplex PCR, the repertoire was profiled, and TCRdb retains in-frame clones only, with some absent. The sample includes 20,000 to 25,000 clones, around 93% seen only once; the top ten take 0.65% to 0.85%. This clone was observed once. The TCR sequence derives from a female donor with multiple sclerosis, enrolled in a pregnancy study. The chain combines TRBV19 with TRBJ2-5; 9 positions agree with TRBD2. Here the sequenced sample was CD4+ T cells from peripheral blood mononuclear cells, taken in the third trimester of pregnancy. The CDR3 coding sequence is TGTGCCAGTAGTATGGGGACTAGCCCAGAGACCCAGTACTTC. Protein: CASSMGTSPETQYF.